Shown below are 31 T cell receptor beta chains from a single sample sequenced in a study of blood T cell repertoires in COVID-19. TCRdb keeps only in-frame clones here, not all; method: immunoSEQ multiplex PCR. The sample carries 210,000 or so clones, 80% to 90% recorded once. Material for sequencing was peripheral blood. All receptors come from a woman in her 70s with active or convalescent COVID-19.

This clone turned up a few times. The chain employs TRBV2 and TRBJ1-5; D might be TRBD1 (5 bases). CDR1 is SNHLY, CDR2 FYNNEI, per germline. The CDR3 is 13 residues long. Trimming took 4 bases from V and 6 from J, leaving 10 bases between them. This CDR3 is CASSAGNGQPQHF. The CDR3 coding sequence is TGTGCCAGCAGTGCAGGGAATGGTCAGCCCCAGCATTTT.

The chain links TRBV27 to TRBJ1-5; maybe TRBD1 (6 bases). V was trimmed by 6 bases and J by 5 bases, leaving 14 bases between them. Germline values: CDR1 MNHEY, CDR2 SMNVEV (reference sequence). This CDR3 spans 14 amino acids. Written as DNA, the CDR3 is TGTGCCAGCAGGCCCACAGGGAAACATCAGCCCCAGCATTTT. This sequence encodes CASRPTGKHQPQHF.

This clone was counted between two and nine times. This chain connects TRBV18 to TRBJ2-3; tentative D call: TRBD1 (5 bases). Trimming took off 10 bases at V and 2 bases at J, with 22 bases between the two ends. CDR3 length equals 16 residues. Germline CDR1 KGHSH, CDR2 LQKENI. The chain's CDR3 is CATAHQGLPVTDTQYF. The CDR3 DNA reads as TGTGCCACAGCTCACCAGGGCCTCCCCGTCACAGATACGCAGTATTTT.

This clone has only a few counts. This chain links TRBV5-1 with TRBJ1-5, with TRBD1 matching 9 bases. Trimming took 4 bases from V and 2 from J; bases not matched to a gene: 4. Germline loops: CDR1 SGHRS, CDR2 YFSETQ. The CDR3 is 15 amino acids. CDR3 sequence: CASSRTGAGNQPQHF. In DNA form, the CDR3 reads TGCGCCAGCAGCAGGACAGGGGCTGGCAATCAGCCCCAGCATTTT.

The chain uses TRBV27 and TRBJ1-2, with D tentatively TRBD1 (5 bases). V was pared by 5 bases and J by 8 bases, with 15 bases between. This CDR3 has 13 amino acids. Germline CDR1 and CDR2: MNHEY and SMNVEV (reference sequence). The CDR3 sequence: CASSPRGSRGYTF. Here the CDR3 DNA reads TGTGCCAGCAGTCCTAGGGGATCTCGGGGCTACACCTTC.

The V and J genes are TRBV6-4 and TRBJ2-1; 12 nucleotides match TRBD2. The junction had 17 bases not matched to a gene; V was cut back by 7 bases and J by 10 bases. This CDR3 has 17 residues. In germline, CDR1 is MRHNA, CDR2 SNTAGT. CDR3 residues: CASNIDRGGLAGSEQFF. The DNA for the CDR3 is TGTGCCAGCAACATCGACAGGGGGGGACTAGCGGGCTCCGAGCAGTTCTTC.

The V gene is TRBV6-2 or TRBV6-3, the J gene TRBJ2-3, with 13 nucleotides matching TRBD2. V shed 6 bases and J 4 bases; nucleotides not matched to a gene: 7. From germline, CDR1 is MNHEY and CDR2 SVGEGT. This CDR3 region has 16 residues. CDR3 sequence (DNA): TGTGCCAGCAGCCACGGACTAGCGGGAGTCTCAGATACGCAGTATTTT. This translates into CASSHGLAGVSDTQYF.

The rearrangement uses TRBV4-2 and TRBJ1-4; a weak D match, TRBD1 (6 bases). The V and J ends lost 3 bases and 8 bases respectively, with 13 bases between them. This CDR3 spans 14 amino acids. Germline V gives CDR1 LGHNA, CDR2 YNFKEQ. CDR3 in amino acids: CASSQGAKGEKLFF. DNA for the CDR3: TGTGCCAGCAGCCAGGGGGCAAAGGGGGAAAAACTGTTTTTT.

The chain links TRBV7-2 to TRBJ2-3; D might be TRBD2 (6 bases). The CDR3 extends over 16 amino acids. Trimming removed 6 bases at V and 3 bases at J, with 19 bases between. The germline gives CDR1 SGHTA, CDR2 FQGNSA. CDR3 sequence reads: CASRKTGSFFTDTQYF. The CDR3 region has the DNA TGTGCCAGCAGAAAAACCGGGAGTTTTTTTACAGATACGCAGTATTTT.

The chain links TRBV9 to TRBJ2-3; 9 nucleotides align to TRBD2. Germline trimming cut 2 bases from V and 5 bases from J; bases unmatched to any gene: 6. The CDR3 length is 15 residues. In germline, CDR1 is SGDLS, CDR2 YYNGEE. CDR3: CASSVLAGEGDTQYF. CDR3 DNA: TGTGCCAGCAGCGTTTTAGCGGGAGAAGGAGATACGCAGTATTTT.

The rearrangement uses TRBV10-3 and TRBJ2-1, with 12 nucleotides matching TRBD2. The germline CDR1 and CDR2 sequences are ENHRY and SYGVKD. J was trimmed by 7 bases and V by 6 bases; bases with no gene match: 25. The CDR3 is 21 amino acids. The CDR3 reads CAIRGNPDSRLAGVRGNEQFF. Written as DNA, the CDR3 is TGTGCCATCAGGGGTAATCCGGACAGTCGACTAGCGGGAGTAAGGGGGAATGAGCAGTTCTTC.

This chain uses TRBV6-1 with TRBJ2-1; 10 nucleotides match TRBD2. Trimming at V came to 0 bases and at J to 6 bases, leaving 11 bases not matched to a gene. The CDR3 extends over 18 amino acids. Germline-derived CDR1 and CDR2 are MNHNS and SASEGT. CDR3 region: CASSEAGLASGSRNEQFF. In nucleotides, the CDR3 is TGTGCCAGCAGTGAAGCTGGTTTGGCTAGCGGGAGCCGCAATGAGCAGTTCTTC.

Here the CDR3 DNA reads TGTGCCAGCAGTGAAGTGAGGGGGACTAACTATGGCTACACCTTC. This encodes CASSEVRGTNYGYTF. The chain recombines TRBV2 with TRBJ1-2; a possible D gene is TRBD1 (6 bases). The length of the CDR3 is 15 residues. Germline-derived CDR1 and CDR2 are SNHLY and FYNNEI. V was pared by 1 base and J by 0 bases, with 9 bases between.

The chain joins TRBV30 to TRBJ2-7; 7 bases fit TRBD2. The CDR3 consists of 15 residues. Germline lookup yields CDR1 GTSNPN and CDR2 SVGIG (reference sequence). V gave up 5 bases and J gave up 1 base; unmatched junction bases: 11. Written as DNA, the CDR3 is TGTGCCTGGGGGACGTTTGGGGGGGTTTCCTACGAGCAGTACTTC. Translating gives CAWGTFGGVSYEQYF.

The chain links TRBV5-1 to TRBJ2-1; 8 nucleotides line up with TRBD1. The V gene's germline CDR1 is SGHRS and CDR2 YFSETQ. The CDR3 runs 15 residues. J was trimmed by 6 bases and V by 0 bases; bases with no gene match: 5. This chain's CDR3 is CASSLVGQGGNEQFF. DNA of the CDR3: TGCGCCAGCAGCTTGGTCGGACAGGGTGGCAATGAGCAGTTCTTC.

This clone was found a few times. The gene calls are TRBV9 and TRBJ1-1, with 7 bases identical to TRBD1. The CDR3 covers 12 residues. V was pared by 4 bases and J by 5 bases, with 2 bases of the junction left unmatched. CDR1 and CDR2 from the germline V gene are SGDLS and YYNGEE. The CDR3 nucleotides are TGTGCCAGCAGCCGACAGGGAACTGAAGCTTTCTTT. It codes for CASSRQGTEAFF.

This clone has only a few counts. V gene TRBV2 combines with J gene TRBJ2-2; D is possibly TRBD2 (5 bases). This CDR3 region has 14 residues. Germline lookup yields CDR1 SNHLY and CDR2 FYNNEI. V gave up 1 base and J gave up 6 bases, with 9 bases separating them. The CDR3 nucleotides are TGTGCCAGCAGTGAAGAACCCGGGGCCGGGGAGCTGTTTTTT. Its translation is CASSEEPGAGELFF.

The rearrangement uses TRBV19 and TRBJ2-2; possible D gene TRBD2, 6 bases. Germline loops: CDR1 LNHDA, CDR2 SQIVND (reference sequence). The CDR3 runs to 16 residues. Trimming took 8 bases from V and 4 from J, leaving 20 bases between them. This CDR3 is CASPNPGLASTGELFF. The DNA of the CDR3 is TGTGCCAGTCCCAACCCTGGTCTAGCGAGCACCGGGGAGCTGTTTTTT.

This clone came up once. The rearrangement links TRBV4-1 to TRBJ1-2, with D perhaps matching TRBD1 (5 bases). V was cut by 1 base and J by 2 bases, with 11 bases left in between. The germline CDR1 and CDR2 sequences are MGHRA and YSYEKL. The CDR3 is 15 residues long. The CDR3 region is CASSQAWGQNYGYTF. As DNA, the CDR3 is TGCGCCAGCAGCCAAGCTTGGGGCCAGAACTATGGCTACACCTTC.

J is TRBJ1-1 and V is TRBV27, with D hard to call. There are 15 residues in the CDR3. From germline, CDR1 is MNHEY and CDR2 SMNVEV (reference sequence). Trimming shortened V by 0 bases and J by 0 bases, and 8 bases separated the two germline ends. The CDR3 DNA sequence: TGTGCCAGCAGTTTATCCTTTAGCCTGAACACTGAAGCTTTCTTT. Amino acids: CASSLSFSLNTEAFF.

This clone occurred once. V and J are TRBV7-9 and TRBJ2-1; tentatively, D is TRBD2 (7 bases). Germline CDR1 is SEHNR and CDR2 is FQNEAQ (reference sequence). The length of the CDR3 is 14 residues. The V end lost 6 bases, the J end lost 5 bases, and 14 bases lay between the germline ends. The DNA for the CDR3 is TGTGCCAGCAGATCCCCGGGGGGCCACAATGAGCAGTTCTTC. Translation gives CASRSPGGHNEQFF. The entire variable domain, with the rest obtained from reference TRBV7-9 and TRBJ2-1, is as follows: DTGVSQNPRHKITKRGQNVTFRCDPISEHNRLYWYRQTLGQGPEFLTYFQNEAQLEKSRLLSDRFSAERPKGSFSTLEIQRTEQGDSAMYLCASRSPGGHNEQFFGPGTRLTVL.

A single count supports this clone. The V gene is TRBV5-1, the J gene TRBJ2-7; weak D call: TRBD2 (5 bases). The CDR3 sequence is 15 residues long. Germline V gives CDR1 SGHRS, CDR2 YFSETQ. V shed 4 bases and J shed 4 bases, with 18 bases lying between them. CDR3 protein: CASSPRAVRAYEQYF. CDR3 DNA: TGCGCCAGCAGCCCCCGAGCGGTTCGGGCTTACGAGCAGTACTTC. Full variable domain (rest looked up from reference TRBV5-1 and TRBJ2-7): KAGVTQTPRYLIKTRGQQVTLSCSPISGHRSVSWYQQTPGQGLQFLFEYFSETQRNKGNFPGRFSGRQFSNSRSEMNVSTLELGDSALYLCASSPRAVRAYEQYFGPGTRLTVT.

The chain uses TRBV6-5 and TRBJ2-2, with D uncertain. V was cut by 0 bases and J by 5 bases, with 10 bases left in between. The CDR3 contains 15 residues. Germline assignment: CDR1 MNHEY and CDR2 SVGAGI. The CDR3 loop is CASSYSMAETGELFF. CDR3 nucleotide sequence: TGTGCCAGCAGTTACTCGATGGCTGAAACCGGGGAGCTGTTTTTT.

The rearrangement joins TRBV13 to TRBJ2-1; D not certain. Germline CDR1 is PRHDT and CDR2 is FYEKMQ (reference sequence). The CDR3 contains 16 residues. Trimming took off 7 bases at V and 2 bases at J, with 18 bases between the two ends. The CDR3 loop reads CASTIFLRLAYNEQFF. CDR3 DNA sequence: TGTGCCAGCACCATTTTTTTGAGGTTGGCCTACAATGAGCAGTTCTTC.

For this clone: Additional DNA sequences in this sample encode the identical CDR3. The chain has TRBV6-5 and TRBJ1-1, with 7 bases lining up with TRBD1. V lost 3 bases, J lost 8 bases, and 3 bases stayed unmatched. CDR1 and CDR2 (germline): MNHEY, SVGAGI. The CDR3 loop spans 12 amino acids. This chain's CDR3 is CASSYRTGEAFF. DNA for the CDR3: TGTGCCAGCAGTTATAGGACAGGAGAAGCTTTCTTT.

This chain links TRBV28 with TRBJ2-1, with 9 nucleotides matching TRBD1. The CDR3 loop spans 15 amino acids. Germline V gives CDR1 MDHEN, CDR2 SYDVKM. Losses at the gene ends were 6 bases for V and 8 bases for J; bases not matched to a gene: 11. In nucleotides, the CDR3 is TGTGCCAGCAGACAACCTCGGACAGGGGTGCATGAGCAGTTCTTC. This translates into CASRQPRTGVHEQFF.

This clone occurred a few times. The rearrangement links TRBV11-3 to TRBJ1-5; 7 positions agree with TRBD1. Trimming cost V 5 bases and J 0 bases; bases outside gene matches: 7. Germline V gives CDR1 SGHNT, CDR2 YENEEA. The CDR3 contains 16 residues. The CDR3 DNA reads as TGTGCCAGCAGCATTCCACAGGGGTATAGCAATCAGCCCCAGCATTTT. Translation: CASSIPQGYSNQPQHF.

This rearrangement joins TRBV11-2 to TRBJ2-1; a weak D match, TRBD2 (5 bases). The V end lost 1 base, the J end lost 4 bases, and 11 bases lay between the germline ends. Germline lookup yields CDR1 SGHAT and CDR2 FQNNGV. The CDR3 spans 15 residues. CDR3 bases: TGTGCCAGCAGCTTAGGGCTAGCAGATTACAATGAGCAGTTCTTC. The encoded protein is CASSLGLADYNEQFF. Combining the CDR3 with reference TRBV11-2 and TRBJ2-1 gives the whole variable domain EAGVAQSPRYKIIEKRQSVAFWCNPISGHATLYWYQQILGQGPKLLIQFQNNGVVDDSQLPKDRFSAERLKGVDSTLKIQPAKLEDSAVYLCASSLGLADYNEQFFGPGTRLTVL.

This clone was seen a single time. The chain carries TRBV19 and TRBJ2-1, with 12 bases lining up with TRBD2. This CDR3 region has 14 residues. Trimming took 8 bases from V and 8 from J; bases not matched to a gene: 7. The germline V gene has CDR1 LNHDA and CDR2 SQIVND (reference sequence). DNA for the CDR3: TGTGCCAGTGCTGGACTAGCGGGACGCTATGAGCAGTTCTTC. Translation: CASAGLAGRYEQFF.

The genes are TRBV10-3 and TRBJ2-1; 7 positions match TRBD2. Germline loops: CDR1 ENHRY, CDR2 SYGVKD. Trimming removed 4 bases from V and 6 bases from J; junction bases left unmatched: 3. The CDR3 extends over 13 amino acids. CDR3 nucleotides: TGTGCCATCAGTGCCGGGACTACCAATGAGCAGTTCTTC. It yields the protein CAISAGTTNEQFF.

The chain combines TRBV29-1 with TRBJ1-4, with TRBD1 matching 8 bases. Germline CDR1 reads SQVTM; CDR2 reads ANQGSEA. J gave up 5 bases and V 6 bases, and 5 bases lay outside the gene matches. This CDR3 has 13 amino acids. The CDR3 region is CSVVTGANEKLFF. The CDR3 region has the DNA TGCAGCGTGGTGACAGGGGCAAATGAAAAACTGTTTTTT.